This T cell receptor (beta chain) was documented in a study of control samples from healthy donors and cancer patients. Assay: immunoSEQ multiplex PCR; the TCRdb copy retains only in-frame clones and omits some. The table has about 190,000 clones, 91% seen once; the top ten hold 1.5% to 2%. This CDR3 has 14 amino acids. The germline CDR1 and CDR2 sequences are MNHEY and SVGAGI. Trimming took 0 bases from V and 4 from J, leaving 9 bases between them. The sample was blood. The chain links TRBV6-5 to TRBJ1-2; D gene ambiguous. The sequence was collected from a man aged 30-40 years in good health. CDR3 bases: TGTGCCAGCAGTTACTCGGACGGAATCTATGGCTACACCTTC. This gives the protein CASSYSDGIYGYTF.